Shown below are 25 T cell receptor beta chains from a single sample sequenced in a study of cytomegalovirus exposure and HLA in healthy donors. The study ran its PCR with 60 Vbeta and 13 Jbeta primers. The assay was immunoSEQ multiplex PCR, and TCRdb's table has in-frame clones only and misses some. The table lists approximately 76,000 clones, 60% to 70% of them singletons. The sample taken for sequencing was PBMCs. These receptors all stem from a man aged 30-40 years in good health and CMV-seropositive.

The V gene is TRBV4-2, the J gene TRBJ2-7; possible D gene TRBD2, 6 bases. Trimming stripped 3 bases from V and 5 bases from J, with 14 bases between. Germline-derived CDR1 and CDR2 are LGHNA and YNFKEQ. The CDR3 runs to 14 residues. The CDR3 spells CASSQAGSSNEQYF. CDR3 nucleotide sequence: TGTGCCAGCAGCCAGGCCGGGAGTAGCAACGAGCAGTACTTC.

The chain is built from TRBV7-2 and TRBJ1-4, with D tentatively TRBD1 (5 bases). CDR3 length: 13 residues. The ends were cut back, 5 bases at V and 10 bases at J, with 14 bases in the middle. Looked up from germline, CDR1 is SGHTA and CDR2 is FQGNSA. Here the CDR3 reads CASSPSTVGKLFF. CDR3 DNA sequence: TGTGCCAGCAGCCCATCGACAGTCGGAAAACTGTTTTTT.

The chain recombines TRBV2 with TRBJ2-1; D not resolved. Germline V gene data show CDR1 as SNHLY and CDR2 as FYNNEI. This CDR3 region has 11 residues. V was pared by 8 bases and J by 6 bases, with 8 bases between. CDR3 protein: CASSFPNEQFF. CDR3 sequence (DNA): TGTGCCAGCTCCTTCCCCAATGAGCAGTTCTTC.

The chain couples TRBV29-1 to TRBJ2-4, with D possibly matching TRBD2 (5 bases). This CDR3 region has 11 residues. Germline CDR1 reads SQVTM; CDR2 reads ANQGSEA. V was shortened by 8 bases and J by 8 bases, with 13 bases between the two germline ends. The CDR3 loop is CSFSAPDIQYF. The DNA of the CDR3 is TGCAGCTTTAGCGCCCCGGACATTCAGTACTTC.

J is TRBJ2-5 and V is TRBV7-2; TRBD2 agrees at 9 bases. Germline CDR1 reads SGHTA; CDR2 reads FQGNSA. This CDR3 spans 16 amino acids. V gave up 2 bases and J gave up 5 bases; unmatched junction bases: 9. The CDR3 is CASSLLRGSGGETQYF. For the CDR3, the DNA is TGTGCCAGCAGCTTACTTCGGGGTAGCGGGGGCGAGACCCAGTACTTC.

This CDR3 is CASSLRRGRNQNEKLFF. CDR3 bases: TGTGCCAGTAGTTTGAGACGGGGGAGGAACCAGAATGAAAAACTGTTTTTT. The V and J genes are TRBV19 and TRBJ1-4, with D perhaps TRBD1 (5 bases). The ends were cut back, 5 bases at V and 5 bases at J, with 21 bases in the middle. Germline CDR1 is LNHDA and CDR2 is SQIVND (reference sequence). The CDR3 is 17 residues long.

The chain is built from TRBV4-1 and TRBJ2-2; TRBD1 aligns across 7 bases. Unmatched junction bases numbered 14, after V lost 4 bases and J lost 0 bases. Germline CDR1 reads MGHRA; CDR2 reads YSYEKL. The CDR3 loop spans 19 amino acids. CDR3 bases: TGCGCCAGCAGCCCCATTAGATCCGGGACAGTTACGAACACCGGGGAGCTGTTTTTT. This translates into CASSPIRSGTVTNTGELFF.

The chain joins TRBV10-3 to TRBJ1-4, with TRBD1 as a possible D gene (6 bases). Germline V gene sequence: CDR1 ENHRY, CDR2 SYGVKD. Trimming removed 7 bases at V and 7 bases at J, with 7 bases between. This CDR3 has 11 amino acids. The CDR3 is CAINRAEKLFF. CDR3 nucleotide sequence: TGTGCCATCAACAGGGCTGAAAAACTGTTTTTT.

The chain is built from TRBV25-1 and TRBJ2-3; 10 bases match TRBD2. CDR1 is MGHDK and CDR2 is SYGVNS in the germline V gene. The CDR3 loop spans 16 amino acids. V shed 4 bases, J shed 5 bases, and the junction held 9 bases outside the gene matches. The DNA for the CDR3 is TGTGCCAGCAGTGCCCCCAGCGGGAGGGCCGGAGATACGCAGTATTTT. The encoded protein is CASSAPSGRAGDTQYF.

This clone has just a few counts. V is TRBV7-2 and J is TRBJ2-5, with no clear D. The germline V gene encodes CDR1 SGHTA and CDR2 FQGNSA. CDR3 size: 11 residues. Trimming left V 5 bases short and J 7 bases short, with 8 bases between. The CDR3 is CASSLLGTQYF. The CDR3 DNA reads TGTGCCAGCAGCCTCCTCGGGACCCAGTACTTC.

CDR3 in amino acids: CSCGGGAYNEQFF. The CDR3 DNA reads as TGCAGCTGTGGGGGGGGAGCCTACAATGAGCAGTTCTTC. This chain connects TRBV29-1 to TRBJ2-1, with 7 bases lining up with TRBD2. The CDR3 has 13 residues. The germline V gene encodes CDR1 SQVTM and CDR2 ANQGSEA. Trimming removed 8 bases from V and 2 bases from J; junction bases left unmatched: 6.

V gene TRBV6-6 combines with J gene TRBJ2-5; 7 nucleotides align to TRBD1. Judging by the DNA end, TRBJ2-7 fits better; the J call may be wrong. Looked up from germline, CDR1 is MNHNY and CDR2 is SVGAGI (reference sequence). The CDR3 contains 15 residues. The CDR3 nucleotides are TGTGCCAGCACCTATGAAGGGGGCAACTCCTACGAGCAGTACTTC. Translated, it gives CASTYEGGNSYEQYF.

This sequence joins TRBV7-9 and TRBJ2-7; no reliable D call. The V end lost 1 base, the J end lost 5 bases, and 12 bases lay between the germline ends. CDR1 is SEHNR and CDR2 is FQNEAQ in the germline V gene (reference sequence). The CDR3 consists of 14 residues. The CDR3 loop is CASSLELRYNEQYF. DNA for the CDR3: TGTGCCAGCAGCTTAGAACTCAGGTATAACGAGCAGTACTTC.

In this sample, this clone turned up a few times. The CDR3 DNA is TGTGCCAGCAGCTTAGTGTCCGGGGAACTGGGCGATGAGCAGTTCTTC. Its protein is CASSLVSGELGDEQFF. The chain is built from TRBV7-6 and TRBJ2-1; perhaps TRBD2 as D (5 bases). The germline V gene encodes CDR1 SGHVS and CDR2 FNYEAQ. The CDR3 contains 16 residues. V was pared by 1 base and J by 8 bases, with 18 bases between.

Of note for this clone: One junction end disagrees with the germline gene, perhaps due to a read error. This chain links TRBV6-1 with TRBJ2-3; D is uncertain. Germline loops: CDR1 MNHNS, CDR2 SASEGT. CDR3 length equals 13 residues. The CDR3 is CASSMLGTDAQYF. CDR3 DNA sequence: TGTGCCAGCAGCATGTTAGGCACAGATGCGCAGTATTTT.

This clone was counted once. This sequence joins TRBV19 and TRBJ2-5, with a tentative D call TRBD1 (6 bases). The length of the CDR3 is 13 residues. Germline V lookup: CDR1 LNHDA, CDR2 SQIVND (reference sequence). V dropped 6 bases and J dropped 1 base, with 9 bases sitting between them. CDR3 loop: CASSRDTQETQYF. The CDR3 bases are TGTGCCAGTAGCCGGGACACCCAAGAGACCCAGTACTTC. The full variable domain, with the rest looked up from reference TRBV19 and TRBJ2-5, is DGGITQSPKYLFRKEGQNVTLSCEQNLNHDAMYWYRQDPGQGLRLIYYSQIVNDFQKGDIAEGYSVSREKKESFPLTVTSAQKNPTAFYLCASSRDTQETQYFGPGTRLLVL.

This clone appeared a few times. This sequence joins TRBV11-3 and TRBJ2-5; unclear D gene. Germline-derived CDR1 and CDR2 are SGHNT and YENEEA. Trimming removed 1 base at V and 3 bases at J, with 3 bases between. The CDR3 covers 12 residues. The CDR3 spells CASSLVEETQYF. The CDR3, as DNA: TGTGCCAGCAGCTTAGTCGAAGAGACCCAGTACTTC.

In regard to this clone: Other DNA sequences from this sample encode an identical CDR3 as well. The chain links TRBV7-2 to TRBJ2-3; D is perhaps TRBD2 (6 bases). Germline CDR1 and CDR2: SGHTA and FQGNSA. Trimming stripped 6 bases from V and 2 bases from J, with 9 bases between. CDR3 length equals 13 residues. For the CDR3, the DNA is TGTGCCAGCAGTCCACTAGCCACAGATACGCAGTATTTT. This encodes CASSPLATDTQYF.

By share, this clone ranks as medium-sized. The rearrangement uses TRBV6-5 and TRBJ1-5, with no clear D. V dropped 2 bases and J dropped 9 bases, with 8 bases sitting between them. CDR3 length equals 12 residues. CDR1 and CDR2 from the germline V gene are MNHEY and SVGAGI. The CDR3 protein is CASSYVGGPQHF. The CDR3 DNA follows: TGTGCCAGCAGTTACGTGGGAGGGCCCCAGCATTTT.

The J gene is TRBJ2-5, the V gene TRBV6-1, with 9 bases identical to TRBD1. Germline V CDR1 and CDR2: MNHNS, SASEGT. Trimming took 7 bases from V and 4 from J; bases not matched to a gene: 4. This CDR3 has 13 amino acids. This CDR3 reads CASIKGQGETQYF. DNA for the CDR3: TGTGCCAGCATAAAGGGACAGGGAGAGACCCAGTACTTC.

The chain is built from TRBV5-4 and TRBJ1-2, with D possibly being TRBD1 (6 bases). The CDR3 has 15 amino acids. Germline V CDR1 and CDR2: SGHNT, YYREEE (reference sequence). Trimming shortened V by 4 bases and J by 0 bases, and 13 bases separated the two germline ends. The CDR3 DNA reads TGTGCCAGCAGCAAGGACAGAGCTACTAACTATGGCTACACCTTC. It codes for CASSKDRATNYGYTF. Filled out from reference TRBV5-4 and TRBJ1-2, the complete variable domain reads ETGVTQSPTHLIKTRGQQVTLRCSSQSGHNTVSWYQQALGQGPQFIFQYYREEENGRGNFPPRFSGLQFPNYSSELNVNALELDDSALYLCASSKDRATNYGYTFGSGTRLTVV.

The chain recombines TRBV5-1 with TRBJ2-2; the D is unclear. V was trimmed by 0 bases and J by 3 bases, leaving 6 bases between them. This CDR3 has 14 amino acids. Germline loops: CDR1 SGHRS, CDR2 YFSETQ. In DNA form, the CDR3 reads TGCGCCAGCAGCTTGGTCCTTGACACCGGGGAGCTGTTTTTT. As protein: CASSLVLDTGELFF.

The chain uses TRBV5-1 and TRBJ2-1; D possibly corresponds to TRBD1 (10 bases). Looked up from germline, CDR1 is SGHRS and CDR2 is YFSETQ. The CDR3 has 21 residues. Deletions cut 4 bases from V and 7 bases from J, with 36 bases between. The CDR3 sequence is CASSVRDRGLWAGGEENEQFF. CDR3 coding DNA: TGCGCCAGCAGCGTCCGGGACAGGGGATTGTGGGCGGGAGGGGAGGAAAATGAGCAGTTCTTC.

The chain carries TRBV27 and TRBJ1-3; D remains ambiguous. Germline-derived CDR1 and CDR2 are MNHEY and SMNVEV (reference sequence). V was pared by 2 bases and J by 0 bases, with 8 bases between. This CDR3 comprises 15 residues. DNA for the CDR3: TGTGCCAGCAGTTTAGAGGGAACCTCTGGAAACACCATATATTTT. It is translated as CASSLEGTSGNTIYF.

The chain joins TRBV5-1 to TRBJ2-6, with TRBD1 as a possible D gene (6 bases). This CDR3 is built from 15 residues. Germline assignment: CDR1 SGHRS and CDR2 YFSETQ. V dropped 4 bases and J dropped 4 bases, with 12 bases sitting between them. The CDR3 DNA reads TGCGCCAGCAGCGACACAGGGCGCGGGGCCAACGTCCTGACTTTC. Its protein is CASSDTGRGANVLTF.